This TCR beta chain was sequenced in a study of cytotoxic CD8 clonotypes in ibrutinib-treated CLL. Study-wide background: Response was recorded as partial in approximately 25 patients and complete in 2; at median around 68 months, around 14 remained remitted and some 12 had progressed.

The sequencing depth, 1 in 200,000 to 1 in 1 million T cells, was the target. The table came from immunoSEQ multiplex PCR; TCRdb's copy has only in-frame clones and leaves some out. The repertoire holds hundreds of thousands of clones, around 70% seen once, with 15% in the top ten. Study-level results: Pretreatment clonality was elevated relative to age-matched healthy donors and paralleled circulating CD8+ T-cell counts.

Cryopreserved PBMCs supplied roughly 2.1 micrograms of genomic DNA for TCR beta libraries. Remarks on this clone: The antigen is not known.

In germline, CDR1 is SQVTM, CDR2 ANQGSEA. The V end was cut by 6 bases, the J end by 1 base, with 9 bases between. This CDR3 has 12 amino acids. Sequencing used PBMCs, obtained after 24 months of ibrutinib treatment. The receptor comes from a human donor with chronic lymphocytic leukemia. V gene TRBV29-1 combines with J gene TRBJ1-1; D not certain. CDR3 in amino acids: CSVTQPNTEAFF. The CDR3 DNA is TGCAGCGTCACACAGCCGAACACTGAAGCTTTCTTT.